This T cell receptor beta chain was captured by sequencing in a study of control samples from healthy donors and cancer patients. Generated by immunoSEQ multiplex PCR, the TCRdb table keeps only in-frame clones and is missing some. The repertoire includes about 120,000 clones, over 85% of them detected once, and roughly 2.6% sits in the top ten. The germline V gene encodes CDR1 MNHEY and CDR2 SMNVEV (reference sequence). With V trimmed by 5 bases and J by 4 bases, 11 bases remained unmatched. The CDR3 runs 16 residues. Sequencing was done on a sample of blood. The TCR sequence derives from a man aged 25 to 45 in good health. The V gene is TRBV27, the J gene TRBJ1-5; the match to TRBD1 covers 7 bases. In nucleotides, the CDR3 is TGTGCCAGCAGTGAGGGTACAGGGGCATTTAATCAGCCCCAGCATTTT. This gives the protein CASSEGTGAFNQPQHF.